This entry describes one T cell receptor beta chain. CDR3 size: 13 residues. V was trimmed by 8 bases and J by 6 bases, leaving 16 bases between them. Per the germline V gene, CDR1 is MNHEY and CDR2 is SVGAGI. In the original processing: How many nucleated cells were present was estimated from reference gene primer amplification. The repertoire was sequenced with immunoSEQ multiplex PCR; TCRdb's copy has only in-frame clones and lacks some. Clone size and the V and J calls come from that table; the DNA yielded D and trimming. The sample holds around 140,000 clones, more than 70% seen once. These data come from a study of blood T cell repertoires in COVID-19. Study-wide context: Sites across the United States, Italy and Spain contributed samples from acute and convalescent COVID-19. The cDNA or gDNA used as material had been derived from T cells, B-cell-depleted T cells, or PBMCs.

The source of this sequence is a man between 45 and 60 years old with acute or convalescent COVID-19. Material for sequencing was peripheral blood. The chain employs TRBV6-5 and TRBJ1-1; D not resolved. The CDR3 bases are TGTGCCAGCCTACGGACGGGAGGCGCTGAAGCTTTCTTT. This translates into CASLRTGGAEAFF.